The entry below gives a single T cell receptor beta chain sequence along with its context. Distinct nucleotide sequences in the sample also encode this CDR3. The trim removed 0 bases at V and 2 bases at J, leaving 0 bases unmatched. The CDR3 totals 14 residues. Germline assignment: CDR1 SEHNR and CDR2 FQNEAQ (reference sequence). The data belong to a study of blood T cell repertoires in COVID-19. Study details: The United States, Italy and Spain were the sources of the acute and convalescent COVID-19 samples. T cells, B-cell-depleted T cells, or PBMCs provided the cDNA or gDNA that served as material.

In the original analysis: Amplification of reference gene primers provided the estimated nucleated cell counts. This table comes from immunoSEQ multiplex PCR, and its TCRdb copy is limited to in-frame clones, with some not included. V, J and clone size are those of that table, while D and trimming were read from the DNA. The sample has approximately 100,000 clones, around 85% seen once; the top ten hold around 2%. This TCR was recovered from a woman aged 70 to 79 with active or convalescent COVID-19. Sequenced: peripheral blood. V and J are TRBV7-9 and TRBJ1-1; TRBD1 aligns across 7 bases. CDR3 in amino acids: CASSLAGGNTEAFF. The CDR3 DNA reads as TGTGCCAGCAGCTTAGCAGGGGGCAACACTGAAGCTTTCTTT.